This T cell receptor (beta chain) was profiled in a study of T cell responses to AZD1222 COVID-19 vaccine. As for the study in general: The analysis combined second doses at about 4 or about 12 weeks.

V lost 2 bases and J lost 10, with 12 bases in between. Germline-derived CDR1 and CDR2 are LNHDA and SQIVND (reference sequence). There are 14 residues in the CDR3. The study, taken as a whole, reports: Clonal diversity was possibly underestimated; the donors were predominantly white British and more often female. Compared with day 0, the breadth and depth of the Spike-specific TCR repertoire rose significantly after two doses of AZD1222. Spike was spanned by vaccine-associated CD4 TCRs, which were dominant at 160-218 and 743-854.

TCRdb keeps only in-frame clones here, not all; method: immunoSEQ multiplex PCR. The repertoire holds around 120,000 clones, just under 95% seen once, with approximately 3% in the top ten. Turning to this clone: Its matching antigen is unknown.

This clonotype was obtained from an adult in good health. V and J are TRBV19 and TRBJ1-6; possibly TRBD1 for D (5 bases). Sequencing was performed on peripheral blood, taken on day 0 of AZD1222 vaccination. The CDR3 DNA is TGTGCCAGTAGTATAAGGACACTTGGATCACCCCTCCACTTT. Protein: CASSIRTLGSPLHF.